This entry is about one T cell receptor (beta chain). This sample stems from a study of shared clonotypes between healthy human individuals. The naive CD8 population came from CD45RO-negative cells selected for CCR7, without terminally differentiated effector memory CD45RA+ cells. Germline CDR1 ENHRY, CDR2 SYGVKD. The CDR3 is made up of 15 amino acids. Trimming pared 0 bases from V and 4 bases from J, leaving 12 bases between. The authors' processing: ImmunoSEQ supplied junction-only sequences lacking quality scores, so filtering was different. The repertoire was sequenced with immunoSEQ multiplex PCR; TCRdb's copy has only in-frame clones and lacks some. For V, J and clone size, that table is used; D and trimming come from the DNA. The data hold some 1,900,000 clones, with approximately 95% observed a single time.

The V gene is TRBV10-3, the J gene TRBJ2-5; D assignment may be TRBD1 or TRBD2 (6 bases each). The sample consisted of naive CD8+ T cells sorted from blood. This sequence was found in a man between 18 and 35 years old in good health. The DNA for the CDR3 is TGTGCCATCAGTGAGTCTTTAGGGGGGCTAGAGACCCAGTACTTC. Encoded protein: CAISESLGGLETQYF.